These 16 T cell receptor beta chains share one sample of origin, sequenced in a study of T cell repertoires in cytomegalovirus infection. Using its own MiXCR run on the reads, TCRdb lists one record per CDR3 protein. The table includes approximately 120,000 distinct CDR3 sequences, about 31% detected once. Their antigens remain unidentified. The sequences come from CD8+ T cells from cultured PBMCs, collected from culture after CMV antigen stimulation. The receptors come from a human donor in good health (CMV status not recorded). Some clones in this sample may be carry-over from other donors' samples.

This sequence joins TRBV6-4 and TRBJ1-2; TRBD1 matches at 7 bases. CDR1 and CDR2 (germline): MRHNA, SNTAGT. This CDR3 comprises 15 residues. Germline trimming cut 0 bases from V and 5 bases from J; bases unmatched to any gene: 6. CDR3 region: CASSDSPWDRYGYTF. The CDR3 DNA is TGTGCCAGCAGTGACTCACCTTGGGACAGATATGGCTACACCTTC.

The chain uses TRBV28 and TRBJ1-2; 7 bases map to TRBD1. The CDR3 length is 12 residues. Germline trimming cut 5 bases from V and 4 bases from J; bases unmatched to any gene: 1. Germline V lookup: CDR1 MDHEN, CDR2 SYDVKM. Written as DNA, the CDR3 is TGTGCCAGCAGTCCAGGGGGCTATGGCTACACCTTC. Encoded protein: CASSPGGYGYTF.

The V gene is TRBV6-6, the J gene TRBJ2-3; 15 bases fit TRBD2. Germline lookup yields CDR1 MNHNY and CDR2 SVGAGI (reference sequence). V lost 4 bases to trimming and J lost 5 bases; unmatched junction nucleotides: 7. There are 17 residues in the CDR3. DNA for the CDR3: TGTGCCAGCAGTTCTCCCGGACTAGCGGGGGGGCGAGATACGCAGTATTTT. Its protein is CASSSPGLAGGRDTQYF.

V and J are TRBV7-9 and TRBJ2-1, with 8 nucleotides matching TRBD1. Germline V gives CDR1 SEHNR, CDR2 FQNEAQ (reference sequence). Trimming removed 5 bases from V and 7 bases from J; junction bases left unmatched: 10. The CDR3 has 15 amino acids. CDR3 protein: CASSPRTGQGNEQFF. DNA of the CDR3: TGTGCCAGCAGCCCACGGACAGGGCAAGGGAATGAGCAGTTCTTC.

This clonotype was seen many times. CDR3 bases: TGTGCCAGCAGCTCAGTTGATAGGGAGGATGAGCAGTTCTTC. Its protein is CASSSVDREDEQFF. The V gene is TRBV7-2, the J gene TRBJ2-1, with D possibly matching TRBD2 (6 bases). V was cut by 4 bases and J by 8 bases, with 15 bases left in between. The CDR3 contains 14 residues. Germline assignment: CDR1 SGHTA and CDR2 FQGNSA.

The DNA of the CDR3 is TGTGCCAGCAGTGAAGGGGGGCAGGGGGCAATGAGGGAGACCCAGTACTTC. The encoded protein is CASSEGGQGAMRETQYF. The chain is built from TRBV6-1 and TRBJ2-5; 8 nucleotides match TRBD1. V dropped 1 base and J dropped 5; count of bases not matched to a gene: 12. The CDR3 length is 17 residues. The germline V gene has CDR1 MNHNS and CDR2 SASEGT.

This clonotype came up a few times. This chain links TRBV7-6 with TRBJ1-2, with no clear D. The CDR3 contains 15 residues. CDR1 SGHVS and CDR2 FNYEAQ come from the germline V gene. V was trimmed by 0 bases and J by 4 bases, leaving 12 bases between them. CDR3: CASSLAPAELYGYTF. CDR3 in DNA: TGTGCCAGCAGCTTAGCGCCGGCAGAACTCTATGGCTACACCTTC. The whole variable domain, filled in from reference TRBV7-6 and TRBJ1-2, reads GAGVSQSPRYKVTKRGQDVALRCDPISGHVSLYWYRQALGQGPEFLTYFNYEAQQDKSGLPNDRFSAERPEGSISTLTIQRTEQRDSAMYRCASSLAPAELYGYTFGSGTRLTVV.

J is TRBJ2-1 and V is TRBV11-2, with 9 bases lining up with TRBD2. Germline trimming cut 5 bases from V and 7 bases from J; bases unmatched to any gene: 18. This CDR3 is 18 amino acids long. Germline V CDR1 and CDR2: SGHAT, FQNNGV. CDR3 DNA: TGTGCCAGCAGCCTAGGGAAAGGCGAAGCGGGGGGCGGGAATGAGCAGTTCTTC. This encodes CASSLGKGEAGGGNEQFF.

The chain has TRBV2 and TRBJ2-1, with 10 bases fitting TRBD2. Looked up from germline, CDR1 is SNHLY and CDR2 is FYNNEI. The CDR3 sequence is 15 residues long. V dropped 7 bases and J dropped 7; count of bases not matched to a gene: 10. CDR3 bases: TGTGCCAGCACCACGTCCAGCGGGGGGGGAAATGAGCAGTTCTTC. Translated, it gives CASTTSSGGGNEQFF.

This clonotype has just a few counts. The chain recombines TRBV11-2 with TRBJ1-1; D is unclear. The CDR3 has 12 residues. V dropped 10 bases and J dropped 0 bases, with 9 bases sitting between them. In germline, CDR1 is SGHAT, CDR2 FQNNGV. CDR3 residues: CATQTMNTEAFF. Written as DNA, the CDR3 is TGTGCCACCCAAACCATGAACACTGAAGCTTTCTTT.

This clonotype was counted at least ten times. This sequence joins TRBV18 and TRBJ1-4; D is unclear. V was cut by 1 base and J by 8 bases, with 14 bases left in between. The germline V gene has CDR1 KGHSH and CDR2 LQKENI. CDR3 length equals 15 residues. This CDR3 is CASSPQGYPREKLFF. CDR3 DNA: TGTGCCAGCTCACCACAAGGCTACCCTAGGGAAAAACTGTTTTTT.

A single count supports this clonotype. J is TRBJ2-5 and V is TRBV24-1; D remains unclear. Trimming left V 5 bases short and J 3 bases short, with 18 bases between. The CDR3 has 16 amino acids. CDR1 is KGHDR, CDR2 SFDVKD, per germline. CDR3 protein: CATSAPPIDREETQYF. The CDR3 nucleotides are TGTGCCACCAGTGCCCCACCAATTGATAGAGAAGAGACCCAGTACTTC.

The V gene is TRBV7-8, the J gene TRBJ1-6; possibly TRBD1 for D (6 bases). The V and J ends lost 3 bases and 8 bases respectively, with 20 bases between them. Germline V gives CDR1 SGHVS, CDR2 FQNEAQ. The CDR3 runs to 17 residues. Here the CDR3 reads CASSLFSGQGRDSPLHF. The CDR3 region has the DNA TGTGCCAGCAGCTTGTTTAGTGGGCAGGGGAGGGATTCACCCCTCCACTTT.

The chain couples TRBV19 to TRBJ2-7; 11 nucleotides align to TRBD2. The CDR3 has 14 amino acids. V lost 6 bases and J lost 2; bases outside the gene matches: 3. Germline V gene sequence: CDR1 LNHDA, CDR2 SQIVND (reference sequence). The CDR3 region is CASRLAGEAYEQYF. As DNA, the CDR3 is TGTGCCAGTAGACTAGCGGGGGAGGCCTACGAGCAGTACTTC.

The rearrangement links TRBV10-3 to TRBJ2-7; perhaps TRBD1 as D (5 bases). CDR1 and CDR2 from the germline V gene are ENHRY and SYGVKD. This CDR3 spans 14 amino acids. Trimming took off 4 bases at V and 6 bases at J, with 16 bases between the two ends. CDR3 nucleotide sequence: TGTGCCATCAGTGGGGGCTTAACACGACTCGAGCAGTACTTC. Translated: CAISGGLTRLEQYF.

The chain has TRBV24-1 and TRBJ2-1; D not resolved. V was pared by 1 base and J by 6 bases, with 18 bases between. The CDR3 spans 17 residues. Germline V gives CDR1 KGHDR, CDR2 SFDVKD. The DNA of the CDR3 is TGTGCCACCAGTGATTTCCCCTTTGACCCCCCGGGCAATGAGCAGTTCTTC. The encoded protein is CATSDFPFDPPGNEQFF.